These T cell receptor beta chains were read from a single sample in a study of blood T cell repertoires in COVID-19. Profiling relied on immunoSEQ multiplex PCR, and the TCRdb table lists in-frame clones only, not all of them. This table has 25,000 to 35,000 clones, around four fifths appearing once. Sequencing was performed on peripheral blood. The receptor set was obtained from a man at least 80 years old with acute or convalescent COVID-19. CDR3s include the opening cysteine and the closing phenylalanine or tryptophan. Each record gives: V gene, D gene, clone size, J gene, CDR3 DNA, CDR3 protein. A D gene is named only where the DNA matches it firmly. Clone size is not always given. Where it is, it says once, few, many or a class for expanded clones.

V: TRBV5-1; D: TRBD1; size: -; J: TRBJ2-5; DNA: TGCGCCAGCAGCTTAGGGGGCGCCGAGACCCAGTACTTC; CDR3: CASSLGGAETQYF
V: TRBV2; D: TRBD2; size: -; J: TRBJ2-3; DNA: TGTGCCAGCAGTTGGATAGCGGGGGGGGTGACAGATACGCAGTATTTT; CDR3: CASSWIAGGVTDTQYF
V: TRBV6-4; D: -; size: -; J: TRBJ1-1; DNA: TGTGCCAGCAGTGACTCGGCGGTTACTGAAGCTTTCTTT; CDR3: CASSDSAVTEAFF
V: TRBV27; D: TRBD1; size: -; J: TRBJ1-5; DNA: TGTGCCAGCAGTTTATCCCGGACAGGGAGCAATCAGCCCCAGCATTTT; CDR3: CASSLSRTGSNQPQHF
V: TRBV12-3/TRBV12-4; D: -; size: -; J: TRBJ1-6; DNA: TGTGCCAGCAGCCCTTCCTATAATTCACCCCTCCACTTT; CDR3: CASSPSYNSPLHF
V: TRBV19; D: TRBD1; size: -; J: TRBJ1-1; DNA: TGTGCCAGTAGTCCCGGACAGGGAAGAATTACTGAAGCTTTCTTT; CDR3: CASSPGQGRITEAFF
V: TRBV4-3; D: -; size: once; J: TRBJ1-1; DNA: TGCGCCAGCAGCCAAGACGTCCAATTGAGCACTGAAGCTTTCTTT; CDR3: CASSQDVQLSTEAFF
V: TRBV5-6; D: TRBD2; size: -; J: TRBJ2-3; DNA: TGTGCCAGCAGCCTCCTCTCCAGACTAGCGGGGCTCGCAGATACGCAGTATTTT; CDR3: CASSLLSRLAGLADTQYF
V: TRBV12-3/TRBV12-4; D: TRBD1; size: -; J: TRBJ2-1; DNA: TGTGCCAGCAGTTTAGTCCTTGGGACAGGGAAGTTCTTC; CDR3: CASSLVLGTGKFF
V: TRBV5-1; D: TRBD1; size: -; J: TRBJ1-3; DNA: TGCGCCAGCAGCTGGGACAGGGGGGACACCATATATTTT; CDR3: CASSWDRGDTIYF